These 3 T cell receptor beta chains were all obtained from the same sample, sequenced in a study of PD-1 blockade in classical Hodgkin lymphoma. The data were produced by immunoSEQ multiplex PCR, yet TCRdb's version contains in-frame clones alone and is incomplete. The table has over 80,000 clones, around 80% seen once; the top ten hold over 7.5%. This sample's time point: cycle 4 day 1 (C4D1), after six to seven weeks of nivolumab. All patients experienced relapse after autologous stem cell transplantation, and brentuximab vedotin exposure was variable. Sequencing was performed on peripheral blood mononuclear cells (PBMCs), taken before the fourth cycle of nivolumab. These receptors came from a human donor with classical Hodgkin lymphoma.

This clone has only a few counts. The V gene is TRBV7-3, the J gene TRBJ1-5, with unresolved D. The CDR3 covers 13 residues. V lost 5 bases and J lost 5, with 10 bases in between. Germline CDR1 reads SGHTA; CDR2 reads FQGTGA. DNA of the CDR3: TGTGCCAGCAGCCTCGGACGTTATCAGCCCCAGCATTTT. Amino acids: CASSLGRYQPQHF.

This CDR3 reads CASRSTGTARYGYTF. The CDR3 nucleotides read TGTGCCAGTAGGTCAACCGGGACAGCCCGCTATGGCTACACCTTC. V usage is TRBV19 and J usage is TRBJ1-2, with 7 nucleotides matching TRBD1. The CDR3 consists of 15 residues. The germline V gene has CDR1 LNHDA and CDR2 SQIVND (reference sequence). Trimming removed 6 bases from V and 4 bases from J; junction bases left unmatched: 11. Based on the CDR3 plus reference TRBV19 and TRBJ1-2, the full variable domain is DGGITQSPKYLFRKEGQNVTLSCEQNLNHDAMYWYRQDPGQGLRLIYYSQIVNDFQKGDIAEGYSVSREKKESFPLTVTSAQKNPTAFYLCASRSTGTARYGYTFGSGTRLTVV.

This chain uses TRBV27 with TRBJ2-5; D might be TRBD1 (6 bases). Germline V gene lookup returns CDR1 MNHEY and CDR2 SMNVEV (reference sequence). There are 16 residues in the CDR3. V dropped 5 bases and J dropped 1 base, with 17 bases sitting between them. DNA of the CDR3: TGTGCCAGCAGTACCTACAGGGTGCGGTTCCAAGAGACCCAGTACTTC. It encodes CASSTYRVRFQETQYF.